This passage covers 17 T cell receptor beta chains from one sample sequenced in a study of shared clonotypes between healthy human individuals. Assay: immunoSEQ multiplex PCR; the TCRdb copy retains only in-frame clones and omits some. The table includes more than 2 million clones, roughly 94% detected once. The naive CD8 fraction comprised CD45RO-negative cells positively selected for CCR7 and excluded terminally differentiated effector memory CD45RA+ cells. Sequenced: naive CD8+ T cells sorted from blood. The receptors shown here come from a man between 18 and 29 years old in good health.

Written as DNA, the CDR3 is TGTGCCAGCAGCAAAGCGCTTTGGGGTGATGAGGAGACCCAGTACTTC. Protein sequence: CASSKALWGDEETQYF. This sequence joins TRBV21-1 and TRBJ2-5. TRBV21-1 is a pseudogene. This CDR3 has 16 amino acids.

This clone was observed a single time. The gene calls are TRBV28 and TRBJ2-1; D is ambiguous. Trimming took 5 bases from V and 7 from J, leaving 9 bases between them. The CDR3 runs 12 residues. CDR1 is MDHEN and CDR2 is SYDVKM in the germline V gene. The DNA for the CDR3 is TGTGCCAGCAGTAGCTACTCTAATGAGCAGTTCTTC. Protein product: CASSSYSNEQFF.

The chain links TRBV2 to TRBJ2-3; no reliable D call. The CDR3 covers 12 residues. CDR1 is SNHLY, CDR2 FYNNEI, per germline. Trimming removed 6 bases at V and 4 bases at J, with 8 bases between. The CDR3 DNA is TGTGCCAGCAGGGCAGTGGCAGATACGCAGTATTTT. Translation: CASRAVADTQYF.

This clone was counted between two and nine times. The identical CDR3 is also encoded by other nucleotide sequences in the sample. The chain links TRBV9 to TRBJ2-7; D is ambiguous. CDR3 length: 11 amino acids. Germline loops: CDR1 SGDLS, CDR2 YYNGEE. V was clipped by 0 bases and J by 5 bases, with 3 bases between them. The CDR3: CASSVGDEQYF. The CDR3 coding sequence is TGTGCCAGCAGCGTAGGGGACGAGCAGTACTTC.

This chain uses TRBV6-5 with TRBJ2-2; D is ambiguous. Trimming stripped 0 bases from V and 7 bases from J, with 9 bases between. CDR3 length equals 14 residues. In germline, CDR1 is MNHEY, CDR2 SVGAGI. The CDR3 region is CASSYSTWNGELFF. CDR3 in DNA: TGTGCCAGCAGTTACTCGACCTGGAACGGGGAGCTGTTTTTT.

The chain links TRBV7-6 to TRBJ2-1, with D unclear. Germline V CDR1 and CDR2: SGHVS, FNYEAQ. The ends were cut back, 4 bases at V and 5 bases at J, with 12 bases in the middle. The CDR3 runs 14 residues. The CDR3 nucleotides are TGTGCCAGCAGCTCGTACGAAGTTAACAATGAGCAGTTCTTC. Translating gives CASSSYEVNNEQFF.

Worth noting for this clone: Other DNA sequences of this sample code for an identical CDR3. This CDR3 is CASSLVSYEQYF. CDR3 DNA: TGTGCCAGCAGCTTAGTGAGCTACGAGCAGTACTTC. The chain carries TRBV11-2 and TRBJ2-7; D ambiguous. The CDR3 has 12 residues. Between the trimmed V and J ends, which lost 1 base and 3 bases, there was a span of 4 bases. Germline values: CDR1 SGHAT, CDR2 FQNNGV.

J is TRBJ2-3 and V is TRBV28; D uncertain. CDR3 length: 13 amino acids. V was trimmed by 7 bases and J by 6 bases, leaving 14 bases between them. The germline gives CDR1 MDHEN, CDR2 SYDVKM. The CDR3 DNA reads as TGTGCCAGCAAAGAAGGATTATATGATACGCAGTATTTT. Translated: CASKEGLYDTQYF.

V usage is TRBV27 and J usage is TRBJ1-1; D possibly corresponds to TRBD1 (6 bases). Trimming stripped 5 bases from V and 5 bases from J, with 12 bases between. The CDR3 has 13 residues. Per germline, CDR1 MNHEY and CDR2 SMNVEV (reference sequence). Here the CDR3 reads CASSLQGWTEAFF. As DNA, the CDR3 is TGTGCCAGCAGTCTACAGGGTTGGACTGAAGCTTTCTTT.

J is TRBJ2-7 and V is TRBV19, with 8 positions matching TRBD2. The germline V gene has CDR1 LNHDA and CDR2 SQIVND (reference sequence). This CDR3 is 15 amino acids long. The trim removed 8 bases at V and 2 bases at J, leaving 11 bases unmatched. CDR3 residues: CASRYRVAGTYEQYF. The CDR3 bases are TGTGCCAGTCGATACAGGGTAGCGGGAACCTACGAGCAGTACTTC.

V gene TRBV7-9 combines with J gene TRBJ2-2; 7 bases align to TRBD2. The trim removed 4 bases at V and 6 bases at J, leaving 5 bases unmatched. Germline V CDR1 and CDR2: SEHNR, FQNEAQ (reference sequence). The CDR3 is 14 amino acids. The CDR3 nucleotides are TGTGCCAGCAGCTCGCCCCTAGCGGCCGGGGAGCTGTTTTTT. Amino acids: CASSSPLAAGELFF.

V is TRBV28 and J is TRBJ2-7; 8 bases line up with TRBD1. The CDR3 has 13 residues. In germline, CDR1 is MDHEN, CDR2 SYDVKM. V lost 6 bases to trimming and J lost 2 bases; unmatched junction nucleotides: 3. CDR3 DNA: TGTGCCAGCAGGACAGGGGCCACCTACGAGCAGTACTTC. The encoded protein is CASRTGATYEQYF.

This chain connects TRBV7-2 to TRBJ2-2; D is undetermined. V was shortened by 7 bases and J by 4 bases, with 10 bases between the two germline ends. There are 13 residues in the CDR3. Germline CDR1 and CDR2: SGHTA and FQGNSA. CDR3 DNA sequence: TGTGCCAGCAACCCATACAGCACCGGGGAGCTGTTTTTT. Translated: CASNPYSTGELFF.

The genes are TRBV7-2 and TRBJ2-3; D unclear. Per the germline V gene, CDR1 is SGHTA and CDR2 is FQGNSA. The CDR3 has 12 residues. The V gene lost 6 bases and the J gene lost 2 bases, with 6 bases spanning the gap. The CDR3 DNA is TGTGCCAGCAGAACTATCACAGATACGCAGTATTTT. Amino acid sequence: CASRTITDTQYF.

On this clone: The same CDR3 arises from other DNA sequences in this sample as well. J is TRBJ2-7 and V is TRBV10-3, with D perhaps matching TRBD2 (5 bases). The V gene's germline CDR1 is ENHRY and CDR2 SYGVKD. Trimming removed 2 bases at V and 7 bases at J, with 9 bases between. The CDR3 loop spans 12 amino acids. CDR3 DNA: TGTGCCATCAGTGAGGGATCGGGGGAGCAGTACTTC. This codes for CAISEGSGEQYF.

The rearrangement links TRBV7-8 to TRBJ2-1; 7 bases line up with TRBD2. Germline V gives CDR1 SGHVS, CDR2 FQNEAQ. V lost 4 bases to trimming and J lost 2 bases; unmatched junction nucleotides: 8. CDR3 size: 16 residues. The DNA of the CDR3 is TGTGCCAGCAGCTCCACCGGCGGGGGTCCCTACAATGAGCAGTTCTTC. Residues: CASSSTGGGPYNEQFF.

This chain uses TRBV5-8 with TRBJ1-2; 10 bases fit TRBD1. CDR1 is SGHTS, CDR2 YDEGEE, per germline. The CDR3 is 14 residues long. With V trimmed by 4 bases and J by 5 bases, 5 bases remained unmatched. CDR3 in amino acids: CASSPGQGVYGYTF. For the CDR3, the DNA is TGTGCCAGCAGCCCCGGACAGGGGGTGTATGGCTACACCTTC.